This T cell receptor beta chain was identified in a study of blood T cell repertoires in COVID-19. The wider study: Spain, Italy and the United States supplied samples that represented acute and convalescent COVID-19.

Participants came from about two dozen US areas, aged about 18 to 100 years. The ends lost 4 bases at V and 15 bases at J; junction bases unmatched: 15. The CDR3 sequence is 14 residues long. Germline loops: CDR1 SGHDT, CDR2 YYEEEE. In the authors' workflow: The authors estimated nucleated cell counts from reference gene primer amplification. Using immunoSEQ multiplex PCR, the repertoire was profiled, and TCRdb retains in-frame clones only, with some absent. The V and J calls and clone size come from that table; D and trimming were worked out from the DNA. This sample has around 160,000 clones, with 88% found just once. This clone has only a few counts.

This TCR was recovered from a woman in her twenties or thirties with acute COVID-19. Sequences were obtained from PBMCs or T cells enriched from blood (not recorded which). V gene TRBV5-6 combines with J gene TRBJ2-1; TRBD2 matches 8 bases. The CDR3 nucleotides read TGTGCCAGCAGCCCCATGGCTAGCGGGCGGGGAGGGTTCTTC. Amino acid sequence: CASSPMASGRGGFF.